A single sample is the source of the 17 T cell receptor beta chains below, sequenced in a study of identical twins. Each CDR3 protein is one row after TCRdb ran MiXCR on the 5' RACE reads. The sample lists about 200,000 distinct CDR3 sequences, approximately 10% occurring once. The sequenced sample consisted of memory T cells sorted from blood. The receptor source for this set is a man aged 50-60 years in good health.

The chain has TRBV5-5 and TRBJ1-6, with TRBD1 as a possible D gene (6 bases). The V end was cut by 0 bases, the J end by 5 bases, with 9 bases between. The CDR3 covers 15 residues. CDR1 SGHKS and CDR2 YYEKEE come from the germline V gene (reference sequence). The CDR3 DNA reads TGTGCCAGCAGCTTGGGGGGGGCCGATAATTCACCCCTCCACTTT. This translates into CASSLGGADNSPLHF.

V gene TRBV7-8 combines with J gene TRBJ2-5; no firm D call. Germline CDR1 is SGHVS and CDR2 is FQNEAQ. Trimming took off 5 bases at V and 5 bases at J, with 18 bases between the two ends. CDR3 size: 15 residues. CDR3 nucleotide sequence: TGTGCCAGCAGCAACCGACGAATTCTGGGGGAGACCCAGTACTTC. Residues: CASSNRRILGETQYF.

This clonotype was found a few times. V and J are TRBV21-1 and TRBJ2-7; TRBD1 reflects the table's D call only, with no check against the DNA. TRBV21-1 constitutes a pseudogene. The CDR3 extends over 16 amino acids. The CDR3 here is CASSIHGTDCLHEQYF. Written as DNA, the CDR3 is TGTGCCAGCAGCATTCACGGGACCGACTGTCTCCACGAGCAGTACTTC.

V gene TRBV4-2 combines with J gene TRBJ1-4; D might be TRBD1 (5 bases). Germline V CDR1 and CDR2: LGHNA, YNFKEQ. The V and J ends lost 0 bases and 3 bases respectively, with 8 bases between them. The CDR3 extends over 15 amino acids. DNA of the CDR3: TGTGCCAGCAGCCAAGAGGGGGATGCTAATGAAAAACTGTTTTTT. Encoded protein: CASSQEGDANEKLFF.

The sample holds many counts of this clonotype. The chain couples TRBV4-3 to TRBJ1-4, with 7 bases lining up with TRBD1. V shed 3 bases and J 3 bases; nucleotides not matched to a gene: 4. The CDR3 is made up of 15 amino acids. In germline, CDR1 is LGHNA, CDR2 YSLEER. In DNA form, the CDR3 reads TGCGCCAGCAGCCATACAGGGGCACCTAATGAAAAACTGTTTTTT. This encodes CASSHTGAPNEKLFF.

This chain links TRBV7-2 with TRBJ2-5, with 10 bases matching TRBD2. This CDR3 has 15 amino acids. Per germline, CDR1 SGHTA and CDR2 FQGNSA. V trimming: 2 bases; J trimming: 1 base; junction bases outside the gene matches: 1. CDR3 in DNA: TGTGCCAGCAGCTTACTAGCGGGGGTCCAAGAGACCCAGTACTTC. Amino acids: CASSLLAGVQETQYF.

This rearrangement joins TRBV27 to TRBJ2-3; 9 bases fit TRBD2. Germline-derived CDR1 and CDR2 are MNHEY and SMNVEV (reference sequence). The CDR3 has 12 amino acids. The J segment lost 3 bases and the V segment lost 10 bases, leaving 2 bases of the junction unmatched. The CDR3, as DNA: TGTGCCAATAGCGGGAGTACAGATACGCAGTATTTT. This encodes CANSGSTDTQYF.

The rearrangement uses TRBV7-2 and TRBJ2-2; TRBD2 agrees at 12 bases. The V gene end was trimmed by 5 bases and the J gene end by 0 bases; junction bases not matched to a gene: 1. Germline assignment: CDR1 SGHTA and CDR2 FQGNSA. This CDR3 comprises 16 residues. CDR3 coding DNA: TGTGCCAGCAGCGGACTAGCGGGACCGAACACCGGGGAGCTGTTTTTT. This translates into CASSGLAGPNTGELFF. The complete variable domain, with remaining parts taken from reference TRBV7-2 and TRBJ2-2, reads GAGVSQSPSNKVTEKGKDVELRCDPISGHTALYWYRQSLGQGLEFLIYFQGNSAPDKSGLPSDRFSAERTGGSVSTLTIQRTQQEDSAVYLCASSGLAGPNTGELFFGEGSRLTVL.

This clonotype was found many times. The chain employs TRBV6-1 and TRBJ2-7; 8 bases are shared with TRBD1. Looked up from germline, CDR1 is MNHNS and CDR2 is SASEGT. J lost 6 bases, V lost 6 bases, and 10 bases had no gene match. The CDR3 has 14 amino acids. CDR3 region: CASRAGTGIGEQYF. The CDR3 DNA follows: TGTGCCAGCAGAGCCGGGACAGGCATAGGCGAGCAGTACTTC.

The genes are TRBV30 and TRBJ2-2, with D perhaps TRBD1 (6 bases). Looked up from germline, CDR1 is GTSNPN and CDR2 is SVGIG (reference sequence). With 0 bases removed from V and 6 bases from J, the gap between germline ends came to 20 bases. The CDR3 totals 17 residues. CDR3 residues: CAWSVNRVWMLAGELFF. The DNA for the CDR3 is TGTGCCTGGAGTGTGAACAGGGTATGGATGTTGGCCGGGGAGCTGTTTTTT.

The CDR3 bases are TGCAGTGCTCCCCGATCGGGAGGGATGTACACCTTC. As protein: CSAPRSGGMYTF. The rearrangement joins TRBV20-1 to TRBJ1-2; D is undetermined. This CDR3 contains 12 residues. V was cut by 5 bases and J by 11 bases, with 18 bases left in between. The germline CDR1 and CDR2 sequences are DFQATT and SNEGSKA (reference sequence).

CDR3 region: CASSRDREAYEQYF. CDR3 sequence (DNA): TGTGCCAGCAGCCGGGACAGGGAGGCCTACGAGCAGTACTTC. The rearrangement joins TRBV5-4 to TRBJ2-7, with 9 positions matching TRBD1. Germline CDR1 and CDR2: SGHNT and YYREEE (reference sequence). The CDR3 is made up of 14 amino acids. V lost 4 bases and J lost 2; bases outside the gene matches: 4.

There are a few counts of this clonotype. The CDR3 sequence: CSADQRGGNTEAFF. In nucleotides, the CDR3 is TGCAGCGCTGATCAGAGGGGAGGGAACACTGAAGCTTTCTTT. This rearrangement joins TRBV29-1 to TRBJ1-1; D is perhaps TRBD1 (5 bases). There are 14 residues in the CDR3. V was shortened by 7 bases and J by 1 base, with 16 bases between the two germline ends. The germline V gene encodes CDR1 SQVTM and CDR2 ANQGSEA.

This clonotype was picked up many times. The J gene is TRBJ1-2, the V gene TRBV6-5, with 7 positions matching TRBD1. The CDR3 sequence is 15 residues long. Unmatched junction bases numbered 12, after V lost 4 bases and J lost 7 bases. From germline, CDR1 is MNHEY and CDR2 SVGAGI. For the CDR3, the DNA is TGTGCCAGCAGTTTCACCGGGACAGCCCTTTCTGGCTACACCTTC. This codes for CASSFTGTALSGYTF.

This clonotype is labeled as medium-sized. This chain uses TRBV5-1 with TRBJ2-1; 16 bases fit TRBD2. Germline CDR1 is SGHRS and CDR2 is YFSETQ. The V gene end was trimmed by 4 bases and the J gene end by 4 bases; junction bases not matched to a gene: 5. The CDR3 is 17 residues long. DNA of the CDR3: TGCGCCAGCAGCCCGGGACTAGCGGGGGGGTTTTACAATGAGCAGTTCTTC. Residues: CASSPGLAGGFYNEQFF.

The CDR3 DNA reads TGTGCCAGCAGGCGACTAGCGGTTACAGATACGCAGTATTTT. Encoded protein: CASRRLAVTDTQYF. V gene TRBV6-1 combines with J gene TRBJ2-3; 9 bases align to TRBD2. The germline V gene encodes CDR1 MNHNS and CDR2 SASEGT. V lost 6 bases to trimming and J lost 3 bases; unmatched junction nucleotides: 4. This CDR3 has 14 amino acids.

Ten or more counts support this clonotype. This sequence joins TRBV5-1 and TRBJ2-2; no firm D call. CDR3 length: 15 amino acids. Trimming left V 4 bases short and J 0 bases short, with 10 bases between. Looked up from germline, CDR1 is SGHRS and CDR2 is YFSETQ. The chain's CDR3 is CASSQEITNTGELFF. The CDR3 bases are TGCGCCAGCAGCCAGGAGATTACGAACACCGGGGAGCTGTTTTTT. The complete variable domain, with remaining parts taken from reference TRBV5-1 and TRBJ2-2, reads KAGVTQTPRYLIKTRGQQVTLSCSPISGHRSVSWYQQTPGQGLQFLFEYFSETQRNKGNFPGRFSGRQFSNSRSEMNVSTLELGDSALYLCASSQEITNTGELFFGEGSRLTVL.